Following are 3 T cell receptor beta chains from one sample sequenced in a study of identical twins. TCRdb ran MiXCR on the 5' RACE reads and lists one entry per CDR3 protein. The profile covers 690,000 or so distinct CDR3 sequences, with over 8.5% appearing a single time and around 0.98% taken by the ten largest. These data were also reused for a study on yellow fever vaccine responses in identical twins.

Sequencing was carried out using PBMCs. These receptors were collected from a young woman in good health.

This rearrangement joins TRBV7-6 to TRBJ2-3; possible D gene TRBD1, 6 bases. Germline V gives CDR1 SGHVS, CDR2 FNYEAQ. The CDR3 loop spans 15 amino acids. V lost 0 bases, J lost 5 bases, and 12 bases lay in between. CDR3 sequence reads: CASSLARGAGDTQYF. The CDR3 DNA reads TGTGCCAGCAGCTTAGCCAGGGGCGCCGGAGATACGCAGTATTTT.

J is TRBJ2-5 and V is TRBV11-2, with no clear D. Trimming took 4 bases from V and 5 from J, leaving 8 bases between them. Germline-derived CDR1 and CDR2 are SGHAT and FQNNGV. This CDR3 spans 12 amino acids. CDR3 region: CASSSDGETQYF. CDR3 bases: TGTGCCAGCAGCTCCGACGGGGAGACCCAGTACTTC.

This clonotype has more than one count but fewer than ten. The CDR3 protein is CASSLRGRYGYTF. Written as DNA, the CDR3 is TGTGCCAGCAGCCTCCGGGGTCGATATGGCTACACCTTC. This sequence joins TRBV7-9 and TRBJ1-2, with D hard to call. The germline V gene encodes CDR1 SEHNR and CDR2 FQNEAQ (reference sequence). CDR3 length equals 13 residues. Trimming took off 5 bases at V and 5 bases at J, with 12 bases between the two ends. Based on the CDR3 plus reference TRBV7-9 and TRBJ1-2, the full variable domain is DTGVSQNPRHKITKRGQNVTFRCDPISEHNRLYWYRQTLGQGPEFLTYFQNEAQLEKSRLLSDRFSAERPKGSFSTLEIQRTEQGDSAMYLCASSLRGRYGYTFGSGTRLTVV.